The rows below give T cell receptor beta chains drawn from one sample of a study of radiotherapy plus CTLA-4 blockade in lung cancer. Repertoires were generated with immunoSEQ multiplex PCR, while TCRdb's copy carries only in-frame clones and drops some. The data hold 9,500 to 15,000 clones, with approximately 79% observed a single time. The source material was peripheral blood, sampled from a patient treated with radiotherapy plus ipilimumab. These receptors all stem from a human donor with non-small cell lung cancer that progressed on radiotherapy plus ipilimumab. Both conserved end residues are part of each CDR3. The order of the fields is clone size, V gene, D gene, J gene, CDR3 protein, CDR3 DNA. A D gene is named only where the DNA matches it firmly. A row's size may be missing; if present it is once, few, many or a size class.

.	TRBV7-6	.	TRBJ1-6	CASSLSAGDSPLHF	TGTGCCAGCAGCTTATCGGCGGGTGATTCACCCCTCCACTTT
.	TRBV14	.	TRBJ1-2	CASSQDTRTHGYTF	TGTGCCAGCAGCCAAGATACCAGGACCCATGGCTACACCTTC
.	TRBV2	.	TRBJ1-6	CASSLNRVESSPLHF	TGTGCCAGCAGTCTAAACAGGGTTGAGTCTTCACCCCTCCACTTT
.	TRBV6-6	TRBD2	TRBJ2-7	CASSSRSGGAYEQYF	TGTGCCAGCAGTTCCCGTAGCGGGGGGGCATACGAGCAGTACTTC
.	TRBV6-5	TRBD1	TRBJ1-1	CASYRGYTEAFF	TGTGCCAGTTACAGGGGGTACACTGAAGCTTTCTTT
.	TRBV5-5	.	TRBJ1-2	CASSLGGAGGYTF	TGTGCCAGCAGCTTGGGAGGGGCGGGTGGCTACACCTTC
.	TRBV6-5	TRBD1	TRBJ1-2	CASRDRGFEGYTF	TGTGCCAGCCGGGACAGGGGGTTTGAGGGCTACACCTTC
.	TRBV6-5	.	TRBJ1-1	CASSYSRGTNTEAFF	TGTGCCAGCAGTTACTCCCGGGGCACGAACACTGAAGCTTTCTTT
.	TRBV6-1	TRBD1	TRBJ2-7	CAIKWGQGTYEQYF	TGTGCCATTAAATGGGGACAGGGGACCTACGAGCAGTACTTC
.	TRBV5-1	.	TRBJ1-1	CASSYQAGANTEAFF	TGCGCCAGCAGCTACCAGGCGGGGGCGAACACTGAAGCTTTCTTT
.	TRBV4-1	TRBD2	TRBJ2-1	CASSPPAGSLYNEQFF	TGCGCCAGCAGCCCCCCAGCGGGGTCTCTCTACAATGAGCAGTTCTTC
.	TRBV21-1	.	TRBJ2-1	CASSAPRPYNEQFF	TGTGCCAGCAGTGCGCCTCGCCCTTACAATGAGCAGTTCTTC
.	TRBV10-1	.	TRBJ2-3	CASSRSLLTDTQYF	TGCGCCAGCAGTCGCAGTTTACTCACAGATACGCAGTATTTT
once	TRBV7-2	.	TRBJ2-1	CASSFNKLAQFF	TGTGCCAGCAGCTTTAATAAGCTAGCCCAGTTCTTC
.	TRBV2	.	TRBJ2-6	CASSVVITDTSRANVMTF	TGTGCCAGCAGTGTGGTCATTACCGATACAAGTCGGGCCAACGTCATGACTTTC
.	TRBV10-3	TRBD1	TRBJ1-1	CASRPAGQANTEAFF	TGTGCCTCCCGACCGGCCGGACAGGCGAACACTGAAGCTTTCTTT
.	TRBV5-6	TRBD1	TRBJ1-2	CASTPGQGVVNYGYTF	TGTGCCAGCACCCCGGGACAGGGGGTGGTTAACTATGGCTACACCTTC
.	TRBV2	TRBD2	TRBJ2-5	CASSEGVLAGPETQYF	TGTGCCAGCAGTGAAGGGGTGCTAGCGGGGCCGGAGACCCAGTACTTC
.	TRBV28	.	TRBJ2-2	CASSSARVWVRTGNTGELFF	TGTGCCAGCAGCTCCGCCAGGGTCTGGGTACGAACAGGGAACACCGGGGAGCTGTTTTTT
once	TRBV5-1	.	TRBJ1-6	CASSDLGPPPLHF	TGCGCCAGCAGCGACCTCGGGCCCCCACCCCTCCACTTT
.	TRBV7-3	TRBD2	TRBJ2-3	CASSPEAASGGYTQYF	TGTGCCAGCAGCCCCGAGGCGGCTAGCGGGGGCTATACGCAGTATTTT
.	TRBV6-5	TRBD1	TRBJ1-6	CASRAGTDNSPLHF	TGTGCCAGCAGGGCCGGGACAGATAATTCACCCCTCCACTTT
.	TRBV19	TRBD1	TRBJ1-2	CASRVTGVGYGYTF	TGTGCCAGTAGAGTGACAGGGGTCGGCTATGGCTACACCTTC
.	TRBV19	TRBD1	TRBJ1-5	CASSSTWTGASNQPQHF	TGTGCCAGTAGTTCCACGTGGACAGGAGCTAGCAATCAGCCCCAGCATTTT
.	TRBV6-9	.	TRBJ2-6	CASSNSGANVLTF	TGTGCCAGCAGTAACTCTGGGGCCAACGTCCTGACTTTC
.	TRBV7-7	.	TRBJ2-5	CASSYGGAETQYF	TGTGCTAGCAGCTACGGGGGCGCAGAGACCCAGTACTTC
.	TRBV4-1	TRBD1	TRBJ2-1	CASSPGQGSYNEQFF	TGCGCCAGCAGTCCTGGACAGGGCTCCTACAATGAGCAGTTCTTC
.	TRBV6-4	.	TRBJ1-1	CASSAWVGVTEAFF	TGTGCCAGCAGTGCGTGGGTCGGGGTCACCGAAGCTTTCTTT
few	TRBV10-3	TRBD1	TRBJ1-6	CAIRQTGGSPLHF	TGTGCCATCAGACAGACAGGGGGTTCACCCCTCCACTTT
.	TRBV6-5	.	TRBJ1-2	CASSYSGRGVRGYTF	TGTGCCAGCAGTTACTCCGGGCGGGGGGTGAGGGGCTACACCTTC
.	TRBV2	TRBD1	TRBJ1-5	CASNRGLGQPQHF	TGTGCCAGCAACAGGGGGCTGGGTCAGCCCCAGCATTTT
.	TRBV7-2	TRBD1	TRBJ2-2	CASSSSRGYTGELFF	TGTGCCAGCAGCTCATCCAGGGGGTACACCGGGGAGCTGTTTTTT
.	TRBV15	TRBD1	TRBJ1-4	CATSRGGQVDTAPRKELFF	TGTGCCACCAGCAGAGGGGGACAGGTAGATACCGCTCCCAGAAAGGAACTGTTTTTT
.	TRBV29-1	TRBD1	TRBJ2-5	CSVETGRKMETQYF	TGCAGCGTTGAGACAGGGAGAAAGATGGAGACCCAGTACTTC
.	TRBV6-6	.	TRBJ2-2	CASFRTVNTGELFF	TGTGCCAGCTTTAGGACAGTGAACACCGGGGAGCTGTTTTTT
once	TRBV2	TRBD2	TRBJ2-5	CATLPGTSGGARETQYF	TGTGCCACACTACCCGGGACTAGCGGGGGGGCCCGGGAGACCCAGTACTTC
once	TRBV7-6	.	TRBJ1-3	CASSLASEASGNTIYF	TGTGCCAGCAGCTTAGCGTCGGAAGCCTCTGGAAACACCATATATTTT
few	TRBV12-5	TRBD1	TRBJ1-2	CASGRTGGYGYTF	TGTGCTAGTGGAAGGACAGGGGGCTATGGCTACACCTTC
.	TRBV20-1	.	TRBJ2-5	CSARDWETQYF	TGCAGTGCTAGAGATTGGGAGACCCAGTACTTC
.	TRBV7-2	TRBD1	TRBJ2-3	CASSDRDRVGDTQYF	TGTGCCAGCAGTGATCGGGACAGGGTGGGAGATACGCAGTATTTT
.	TRBV7-6	.	TRBJ2-7	CASSLEGFYEQYF	TGTGCCAGCAGCTTAGAGGGTTTCTACGAGCAGTACTTC
.	TRBV28	.	TRBJ1-5	CASSAPIENQPQHF	TGTGCCAGCAGTGCACCTATCGAAAATCAGCCCCAGCATTTT
.	TRBV9	.	TRBJ2-1	CASSVDSLSEQFF	TGTGCCAGCAGCGTAGACTCCTTGAGTGAGCAGTTCTTC
.	TRBV5-4	TRBD2	TRBJ2-3	CASSLDWAGLSGGRTDTQYF	TGTGCCAGCAGCTTGGACTGGGCAGGCCTATCGGGGGGGCGAACAGATACGCAGTATTTT
.	TRBV10-3	TRBD2	TRBJ2-5	CAISGSASGGAGETQYF	TGTGCCATCAGTGGTTCGGCTAGCGGGGGGGCCGGAGAGACCCAGTACTTC
.	TRBV7-2	.	TRBJ1-1	CASSAHPNTEAFF	TGTGCCAGCAGCGCGCATCCGAACACTGAAGCTTTCTTT
.	TRBV12-5	TRBD1	TRBJ1-2	CASGLGQGYYGYTF	TGTGCTAGTGGCCTGGGACAGGGCTACTATGGCTACACCTTC
.	TRBV7-8	.	TRBJ2-1	CASSLIGSDRPTYNEQFF	TGTGCCAGCAGCTTAATTGGCAGTGACAGACCCACCTACAATGAGCAGTTCTTC
.	TRBV2	TRBD2	TRBJ2-5	CASRGRGQYQETQYF	TGTGCCAGCAGGGGGAGGGGCCAGTACCAAGAGACCCAGTACTTC
.	TRBV7-3	TRBD2	TRBJ2-3	CASSPTSGGTDTQYF	TGTGCCAGCAGCCCCACTAGCGGGGGCACAGATACGCAGTATTTT
.	TRBV7-8	TRBD2	TRBJ2-7	CASSNLRLAGGHEQYF	TGTGCCAGCAGCAACCTTCGACTAGCGGGGGGACACGAGCAGTACTTC